This is a list of T cell receptor beta chains from one sample in a study of cytomegalovirus exposure and HLA in healthy donors. This table comes from immunoSEQ multiplex PCR, and its TCRdb copy is limited to in-frame clones, with some not included. The sample lists 150,000 to 200,000 clones, approximately 86% seen once, with over 1.5% in the top ten. The specimen was PBMCs. The receptors were sampled from a woman aged 18 to 35 in good health and CMV-seronegative. CDR3s include the opening cysteine and the closing phenylalanine or tryptophan. D genes are given only for firm matches. Clone size is not always given. Where it is, it says once, few, many or a class for expanded clones.

len: 13
j_gene: TRBJ2-1
abundance: -
d_gene: TRBD1
v_gene: TRBV5-4
CDR3nt: TGTGCCAGCAGCCAGACAGGGGATGATGAGCAGTTCTTC
CDR3aa: CASSQTGDDEQFF

len: 12
j_gene: TRBJ2-7
abundance: few
d_gene: -
v_gene: TRBV6-5
CDR3nt: TGTGCCAGCAGTCGGGGGTTCGGCGAGCAGTACTTC
CDR3aa: CASSRGFGEQYF

len: 12
j_gene: TRBJ1-1
abundance: -
d_gene: -
v_gene: TRBV6-5
CDR3nt: TGTGCCAGCAGAGGACCAGGGGCTGAAGCTTTCTTT
CDR3aa: CASRGPGAEAFF

len: 14
j_gene: TRBJ1-3
abundance: -
d_gene: -
v_gene: TRBV10-2
CDR3nt: TGCGCCAGCAGTGAAGGAGTTAGTGGAAACACCATATATTTT
CDR3aa: CASSEGVSGNTIYF

len: 14
j_gene: TRBJ1-2
abundance: -
d_gene: TRBD1
v_gene: TRBV9
CDR3nt: TGTGCCAGCAGCGTAGGGGGGACAGGGAATCGCTACACCTTC
CDR3aa: CASSVGGTGNRYTF

len: 14
j_gene: TRBJ1-1
abundance: -
d_gene: -
v_gene: TRBV30
CDR3nt: TGTGCCTGGAGAAGGGACACAACACTCCGGAAAGCTTTCTTT
CDR3aa: CAWRRDTTLRKAFF

len: 12
j_gene: TRBJ2-7
abundance: -
d_gene: -
v_gene: TRBV7-2
CDR3nt: TGTGCCAGCAGCTTTACTAGTTCTGGGCAGTACTTC
CDR3aa: CASSFTSSGQYF

len: 16
j_gene: TRBJ1-4
abundance: -
d_gene: -
v_gene: TRBV4-2
CDR3nt: TGTGCCAGCGACCCGGGGGGAACGTCCCGACTAGGAAAACTGTTTTTT
CDR3aa: CASDPGGTSRLGKLFF

len: 15
j_gene: TRBJ2-7
abundance: -
d_gene: TRBD1
v_gene: TRBV19
CDR3nt: TGTGCCAGTAGTAAATACAGGGGTGGGACCTACGAGCAGTACTTC
CDR3aa: CASSKYRGGTYEQYF

len: 17
j_gene: TRBJ2-5
abundance: few
d_gene: TRBD1
v_gene: TRBV27
CDR3nt: TGTGCCAGCAGTCCCCTCTCCTCGGACAGGGGACGGGAGACCCAGTACTTC
CDR3aa: CASSPLSSDRGRETQYF

len: 13
j_gene: TRBJ1-2
abundance: -
d_gene: -
v_gene: TRBV11-2
CDR3nt: TGTGCCAGCAGCTTAGTGTCCGGGGGACCCTACACCTTC
CDR3aa: CASSLVSGGPYTF

len: 14
j_gene: TRBJ2-1
abundance: -
d_gene: TRBD2
v_gene: TRBV10-2
CDR3nt: TGCGCCAGCAACCGACTAGCGGGGATGGATGAGCAGTTCTTC
CDR3aa: CASNRLAGMDEQFF

len: 14
j_gene: TRBJ1-2
abundance: -
d_gene: -
v_gene: TRBV6-1
CDR3nt: TGTGCCAGCAGTGCCCCGTACCGAGAGTATGGCTACACCTTC
CDR3aa: CASSAPYREYGYTF

len: 17
j_gene: TRBJ1-4
abundance: -
d_gene: TRBD1
v_gene: TRBV5-1
CDR3nt: TGCGCCAGCAGCAAAAATCGCGACAGGGGGCATGGTGAAAAACTGTTTTTT
CDR3aa: CASSKNRDRGHGEKLFF

len: 15
j_gene: TRBJ1-1
abundance: -
d_gene: TRBD1
v_gene: TRBV15
CDR3nt: TGTGCCACCAGCAGGTTGAGACAGGGATGGACTGAAGCTTTCTTT
CDR3aa: CATSRLRQGWTEAFF

len: 15
j_gene: TRBJ2-3
abundance: -
d_gene: TRBD2
v_gene: TRBV29-1
CDR3nt: TGCAGCGTTGAATCCTCGGGAGGGCCCCGGGATACGCAGTATTTT
CDR3aa: CSVESSGGPRDTQYF

len: 14
j_gene: TRBJ1-2
abundance: once
d_gene: -
v_gene: TRBV11-2
CDR3nt: TGTGCCAGCAGCCCAGCAGGGGCCAACTATGGCTACACCTTC
CDR3aa: CASSPAGANYGYTF

len: 15
j_gene: TRBJ2-7
abundance: few
d_gene: TRBD1
v_gene: TRBV6-5
CDR3nt: TGTGCCAGCAGTCCCCAGGGGGCGTCGAGCGACGAGCAGTACTTC
CDR3aa: CASSPQGASSDEQYF

len: 17
j_gene: TRBJ2-5
abundance: -
d_gene: TRBD2
v_gene: TRBV5-1
CDR3nt: TGCGCCAGCAGTTATCAGACTAGCGGGAGTGGTGAAGAGACCCAGTACTTC
CDR3aa: CASSYQTSGSGEETQYF

len: 16
j_gene: TRBJ1-4
abundance: -
d_gene: -
v_gene: TRBV7-9
CDR3nt: TGTGCCAGCAGCTTAACCGACTGGCAGAAAGTCGAAAAACTGTTTTTT
CDR3aa: CASSLTDWQKVEKLFF

len: 16
j_gene: TRBJ1-6
abundance: -
d_gene: TRBD1
v_gene: TRBV6-1
CDR3nt: TGTGCCAGCAGTGGTTTCGGGACAGTCGGAAATTCACCCCTCCACTTT
CDR3aa: CASSGFGTVGNSPLHF

len: 15
j_gene: TRBJ2-3
abundance: -
d_gene: -
v_gene: TRBV30
CDR3nt: TGTGCCTGGAGTGTTGGTTCGGGGAGCACAGATACGCAGTATTTT
CDR3aa: CAWSVGSGSTDTQYF

len: 16
j_gene: TRBJ2-3
abundance: -
d_gene: -
v_gene: TRBV28
CDR3nt: TGTGCCAGCAGTGGGGCGGAAGCCCTTGGGACAGATACGCAGTATTTT
CDR3aa: CASSGAEALGTDTQYF

len: 15
j_gene: TRBJ2-4
abundance: -
d_gene: TRBD2
v_gene: TRBV5-1
CDR3nt: TGCGCCAGCAGCTTCGGACTAGCGGGAAAAAACATTCAGTACTTC
CDR3aa: CASSFGLAGKNIQYF

len: 13
j_gene: TRBJ2-2
abundance: -
d_gene: -
v_gene: TRBV11-2
CDR3nt: TGTGCCAGCAGCTTGTTGGCAGCCGGGGAGCTGTTTTTT
CDR3aa: CASSLLAAGELFF

len: 15
j_gene: TRBJ2-1
abundance: -
d_gene: TRBD2
v_gene: TRBV19
CDR3nt: TGTGCCAGTAGTGTATCGGGAGGGCCATACAATGAGCAGTTCTTC
CDR3aa: CASSVSGGPYNEQFF

len: 15
j_gene: TRBJ2-1
abundance: -
d_gene: TRBD2
v_gene: TRBV27
CDR3nt: TGTGCCAGCAGCTGGGGGGGATCTTGGGGTAATGAGCAGTTCTTC
CDR3aa: CASSWGGSWGNEQFF

len: 15
j_gene: TRBJ1-5
abundance: -
d_gene: -
v_gene: TRBV18
CDR3nt: TGTGCCAGCTCACCTCACGGGGGGAACCTCGAGCCCCAGCATTTT
CDR3aa: CASSPHGGNLEPQHF

len: 15
j_gene: TRBJ2-2
abundance: once
d_gene: -
v_gene: TRBV6-5
CDR3nt: TGTGCCAGCAGTTACGACCTCACGACTACCGGGGAGCTGTTTTTT
CDR3aa: CASSYDLTTTGELFF

len: 15
j_gene: TRBJ1-2
abundance: once
d_gene: TRBD1
v_gene: TRBV28
CDR3nt: TGTGCCAGCAGTTTTCAAGGGGGCAACCACTATGGCTACACCTTC
CDR3aa: CASSFQGGNHYGYTF

len: 16
j_gene: TRBJ2-2
abundance: -
d_gene: -
v_gene: TRBV10-2
CDR3nt: TGCGCCAGCAGACCATCGGAGAGCGCGAACACCGGGGAGCTGTTTTTT
CDR3aa: CASRPSESANTGELFF

len: 17
j_gene: TRBJ2-7
abundance: -
d_gene: -
v_gene: TRBV30
CDR3nt: TGTGCCTGGAGTCGAATCAAGACTAGTCCCTCGTCTACCGAGCAGTACTTC
CDR3aa: CAWSRIKTSPSSTEQYF